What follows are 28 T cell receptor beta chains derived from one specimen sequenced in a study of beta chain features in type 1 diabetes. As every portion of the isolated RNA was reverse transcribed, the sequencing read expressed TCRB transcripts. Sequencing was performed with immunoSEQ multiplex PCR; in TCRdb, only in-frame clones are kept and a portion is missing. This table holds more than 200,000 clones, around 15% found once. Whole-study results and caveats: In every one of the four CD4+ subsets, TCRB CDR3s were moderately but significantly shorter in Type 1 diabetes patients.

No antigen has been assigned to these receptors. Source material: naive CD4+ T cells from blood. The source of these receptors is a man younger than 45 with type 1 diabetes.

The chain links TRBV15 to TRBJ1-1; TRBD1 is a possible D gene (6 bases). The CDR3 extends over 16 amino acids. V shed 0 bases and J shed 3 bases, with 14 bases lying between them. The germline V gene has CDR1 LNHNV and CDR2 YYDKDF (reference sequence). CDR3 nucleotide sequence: TGTGCCACCAGCAGAGATTTCCGGACAGATCACACTGAAGCTTTCTTT. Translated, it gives CATSRDFRTDHTEAFF.

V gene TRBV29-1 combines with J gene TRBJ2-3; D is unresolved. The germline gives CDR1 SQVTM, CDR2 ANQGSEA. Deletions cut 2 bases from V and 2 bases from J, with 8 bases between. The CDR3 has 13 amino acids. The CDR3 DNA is TGCAGCGTTGAAACACTAATCACAGATACGCAGTATTTT. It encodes CSVETLITDTQYF.

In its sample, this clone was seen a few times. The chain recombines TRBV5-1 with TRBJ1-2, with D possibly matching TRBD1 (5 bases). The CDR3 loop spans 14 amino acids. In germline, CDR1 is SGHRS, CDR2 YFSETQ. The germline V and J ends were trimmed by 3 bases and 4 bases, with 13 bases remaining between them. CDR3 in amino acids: CASSSMQGGYGYTF. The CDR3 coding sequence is TGCGCCAGCAGCTCCATGCAGGGAGGCTATGGCTACACCTTC.

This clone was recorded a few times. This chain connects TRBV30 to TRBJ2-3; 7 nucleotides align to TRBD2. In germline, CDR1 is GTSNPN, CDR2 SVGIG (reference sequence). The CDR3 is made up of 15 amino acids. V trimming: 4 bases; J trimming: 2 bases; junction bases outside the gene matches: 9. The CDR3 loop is CAWKDGAGVTDTQYF. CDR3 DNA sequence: TGTGCCTGGAAGGACGGGGCGGGGGTCACAGATACGCAGTATTTT.

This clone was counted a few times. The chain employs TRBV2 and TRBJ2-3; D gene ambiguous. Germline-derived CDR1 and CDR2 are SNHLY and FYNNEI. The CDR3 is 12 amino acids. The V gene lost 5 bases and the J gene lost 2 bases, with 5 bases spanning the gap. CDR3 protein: CASSSNTDTQYF. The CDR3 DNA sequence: TGTGCCAGCAGTTCCAACACAGATACGCAGTATTTT.

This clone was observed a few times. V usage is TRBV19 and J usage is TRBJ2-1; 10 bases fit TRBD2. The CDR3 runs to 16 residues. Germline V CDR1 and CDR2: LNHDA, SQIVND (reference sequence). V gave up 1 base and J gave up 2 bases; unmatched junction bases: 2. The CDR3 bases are TGTGCCAGTAGTATAGCTAGCGGGAGTCCCTACAATGAGCAGTTCTTC. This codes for CASSIASGSPYNEQFF.

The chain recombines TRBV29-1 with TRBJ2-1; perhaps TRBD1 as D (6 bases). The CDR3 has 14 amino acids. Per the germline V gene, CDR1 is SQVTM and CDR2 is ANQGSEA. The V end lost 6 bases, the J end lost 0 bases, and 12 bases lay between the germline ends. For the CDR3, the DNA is TGCAGCGTCGGACAGTTGAGCTCCTACAATGAGCAGTTCTTC. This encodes CSVGQLSSYNEQFF.

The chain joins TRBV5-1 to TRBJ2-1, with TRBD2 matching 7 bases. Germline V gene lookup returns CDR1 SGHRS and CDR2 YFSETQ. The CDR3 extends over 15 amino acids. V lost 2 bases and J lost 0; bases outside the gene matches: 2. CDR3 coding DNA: TGCGCCAGCAGCTTAAGCGGGGTCTCCTACAATGAGCAGTTCTTC. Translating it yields CASSLSGVSYNEQFF.

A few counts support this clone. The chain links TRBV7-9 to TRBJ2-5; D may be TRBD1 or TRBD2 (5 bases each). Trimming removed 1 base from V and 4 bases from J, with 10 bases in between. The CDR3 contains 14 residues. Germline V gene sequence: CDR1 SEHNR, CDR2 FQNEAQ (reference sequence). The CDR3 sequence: CASSLEEGRETQYF. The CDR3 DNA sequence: TGTGCCAGCAGCTTAGAAGAGGGACGAGAGACCCAGTACTTC.

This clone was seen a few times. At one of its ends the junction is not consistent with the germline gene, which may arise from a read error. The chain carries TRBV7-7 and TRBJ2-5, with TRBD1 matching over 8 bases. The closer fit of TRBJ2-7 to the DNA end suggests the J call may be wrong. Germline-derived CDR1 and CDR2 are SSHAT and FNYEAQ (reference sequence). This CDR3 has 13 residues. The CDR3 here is CASSLTGGYEQYF. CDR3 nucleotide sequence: TGTGCTAGCAGCTTAACAGGGGGCTACGAGCAGTACTTC.

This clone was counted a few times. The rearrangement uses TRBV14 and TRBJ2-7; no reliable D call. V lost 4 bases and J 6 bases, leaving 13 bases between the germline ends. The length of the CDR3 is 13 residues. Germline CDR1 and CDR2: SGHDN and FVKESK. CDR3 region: CASSLRIFGEQYF. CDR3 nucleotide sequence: TGTGCCAGCAGCCTGCGGATCTTTGGCGAGCAGTACTTC.

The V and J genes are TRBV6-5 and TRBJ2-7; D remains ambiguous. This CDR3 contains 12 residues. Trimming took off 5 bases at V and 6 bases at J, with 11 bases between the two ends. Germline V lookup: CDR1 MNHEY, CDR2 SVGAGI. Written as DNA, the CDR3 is TGTGCCAGCAGTCCGCCGAGGTCCGAGCAGTACTTC. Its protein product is CASSPPRSEQYF.

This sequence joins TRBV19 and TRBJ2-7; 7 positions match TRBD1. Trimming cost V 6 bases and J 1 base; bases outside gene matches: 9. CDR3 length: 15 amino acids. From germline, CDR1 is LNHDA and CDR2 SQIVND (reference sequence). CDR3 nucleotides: TGTGCCAGTAGGAATCCGGGACAGAGTTCCTACGAGCAGTACTTC. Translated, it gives CASRNPGQSSYEQYF.

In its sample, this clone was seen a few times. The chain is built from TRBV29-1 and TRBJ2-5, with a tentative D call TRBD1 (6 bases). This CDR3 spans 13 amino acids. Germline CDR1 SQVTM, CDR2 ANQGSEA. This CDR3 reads CGSGGGGQETQYF. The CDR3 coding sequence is TGCGGAAGTGGGGGCGGCGGGCAAGAGACCCAGTACTTC. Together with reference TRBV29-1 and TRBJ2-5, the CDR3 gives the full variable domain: SAVISQKPSRDICQRGTSLTIQCQVDSQVTMMFWYRQQPGQSLTLIATANQGSEATYESGFVIDKFPISRPNLTFSTLTVSNMSPEDSSIYLCGSGGGGQETQYFGPGTRLLVL.

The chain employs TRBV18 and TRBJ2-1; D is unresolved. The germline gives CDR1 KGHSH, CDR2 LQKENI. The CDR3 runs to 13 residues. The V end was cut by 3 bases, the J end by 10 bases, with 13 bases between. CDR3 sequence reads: CASSPILSEEQFF. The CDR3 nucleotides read TGTGCCAGCTCACCGATTTTAAGTGAGGAGCAGTTCTTC. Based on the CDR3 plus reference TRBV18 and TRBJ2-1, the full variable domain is NAGVMQNPRHLVRRRGQEARLRCSPMKGHSHVYWYRQLPEEGLKFMVYLQKENIIDESGMPKERFSAEFPKEGPSILRIQQVVRGDSAAYFCASSPILSEEQFFGPGTRLTVL.

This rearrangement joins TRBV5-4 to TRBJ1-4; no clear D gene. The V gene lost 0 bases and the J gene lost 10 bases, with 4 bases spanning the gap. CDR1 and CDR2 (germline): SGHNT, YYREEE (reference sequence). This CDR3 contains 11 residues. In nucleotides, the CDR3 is TGTGCCAGCAGCTTGGAGGGAAAACTGTTTTTT. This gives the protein CASSLEGKLFF.

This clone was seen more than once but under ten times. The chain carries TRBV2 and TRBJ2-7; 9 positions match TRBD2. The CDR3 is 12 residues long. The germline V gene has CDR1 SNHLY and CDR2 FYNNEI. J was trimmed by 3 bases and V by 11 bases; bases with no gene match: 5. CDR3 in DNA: TGTGCCGGTCGGACTAGCGTCTACGAGCAGTACTTC. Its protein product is CAGRTSVYEQYF. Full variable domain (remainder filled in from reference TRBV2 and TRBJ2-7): EPEVTQTPSHQVTQMGQEVILRCVPISNHLYFYWYRQILGQKVEFLVSFYNNEISEKSEIFDDQFSVERPDGSNFTLKIRSTKLEDSAMYFCAGRTSVYEQYFGPGTRLTVT.

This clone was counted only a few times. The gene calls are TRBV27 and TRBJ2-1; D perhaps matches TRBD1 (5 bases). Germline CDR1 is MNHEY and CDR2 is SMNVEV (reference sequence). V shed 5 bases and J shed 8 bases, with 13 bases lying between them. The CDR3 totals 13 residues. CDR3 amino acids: CASSRSGNDEQFF. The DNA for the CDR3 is TGTGCCAGCAGTAGGTCAGGGAACGATGAGCAGTTCTTC.

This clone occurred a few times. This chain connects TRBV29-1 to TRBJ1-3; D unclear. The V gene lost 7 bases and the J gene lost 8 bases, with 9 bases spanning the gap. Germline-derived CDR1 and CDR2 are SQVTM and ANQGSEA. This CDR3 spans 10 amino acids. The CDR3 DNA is TGCAGCGCCCAAACGGACACCATATATTTT. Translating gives CSAQTDTIYF.

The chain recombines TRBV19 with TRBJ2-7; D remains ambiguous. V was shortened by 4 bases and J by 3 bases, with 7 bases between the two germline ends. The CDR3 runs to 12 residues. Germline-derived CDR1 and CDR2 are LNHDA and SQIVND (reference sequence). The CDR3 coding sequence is TGTGCCAGTAGTAAGGACGGCTACGAGCAGTACTTC. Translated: CASSKDGYEQYF.

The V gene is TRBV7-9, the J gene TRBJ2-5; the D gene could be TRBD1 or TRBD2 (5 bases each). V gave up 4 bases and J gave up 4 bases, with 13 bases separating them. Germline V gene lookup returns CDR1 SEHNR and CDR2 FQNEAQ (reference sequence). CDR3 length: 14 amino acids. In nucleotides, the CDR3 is TGTGCCAGCAGCTCCCAGGGAGCTGGAGAGACCCAGTACTTC. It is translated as CASSSQGAGETQYF.

DNA of the CDR3: TGTGCCAGCAGTCCCGAGGTAGCGGGGTCCTACGAGCAGTACTTC. Its translation: CASSPEVAGSYEQYF. The chain has TRBV28 and TRBJ2-7, with TRBD2 identical over 8 bases. Per germline, CDR1 MDHEN and CDR2 SYDVKM. This CDR3 contains 15 residues. V shed 5 bases, J shed 1 base, and the junction held 7 bases outside the gene matches.

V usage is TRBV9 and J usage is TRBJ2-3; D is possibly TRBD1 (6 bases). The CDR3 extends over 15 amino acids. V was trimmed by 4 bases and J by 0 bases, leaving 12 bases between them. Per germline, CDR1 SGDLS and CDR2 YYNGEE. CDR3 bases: TGTGCCAGCAGCATACGACAGGCTAGCACAGATACGCAGTATTTT. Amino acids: CASSIRQASTDTQYF. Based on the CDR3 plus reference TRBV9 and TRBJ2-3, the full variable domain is DSGVTQTPKHLITATGQRVTLRCSPRSGDLSVYWYQQSLDQGLQFLIQYYNGEERAKGNILERFSAQQFPDLHSELNLSSLELGDSALYFCASSIRQASTDTQYFGPGTRLTVL.

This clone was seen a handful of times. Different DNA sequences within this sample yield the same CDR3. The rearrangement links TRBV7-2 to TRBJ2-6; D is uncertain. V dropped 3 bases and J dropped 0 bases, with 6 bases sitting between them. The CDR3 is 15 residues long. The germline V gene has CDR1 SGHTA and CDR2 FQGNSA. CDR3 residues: CASSLTLSGANVLTF. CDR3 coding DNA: TGTGCCAGCAGCTTGACACTCTCTGGGGCCAACGTCCTGACTTTC.

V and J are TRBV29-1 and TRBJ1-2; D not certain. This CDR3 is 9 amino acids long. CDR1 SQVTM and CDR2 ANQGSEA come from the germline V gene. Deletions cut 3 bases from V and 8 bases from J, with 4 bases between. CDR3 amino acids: CSVEHGYTF. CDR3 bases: TGCAGCGTTGAGCACGGCTACACCTTC.

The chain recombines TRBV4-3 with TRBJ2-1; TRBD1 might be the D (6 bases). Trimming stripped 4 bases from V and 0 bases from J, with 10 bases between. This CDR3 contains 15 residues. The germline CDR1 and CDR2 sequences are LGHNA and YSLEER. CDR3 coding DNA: TGCGCCAGCAGCCTAGACAGGAGCTCCTACAATGAGCAGTTCTTC. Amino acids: CASSLDRSSYNEQFF.

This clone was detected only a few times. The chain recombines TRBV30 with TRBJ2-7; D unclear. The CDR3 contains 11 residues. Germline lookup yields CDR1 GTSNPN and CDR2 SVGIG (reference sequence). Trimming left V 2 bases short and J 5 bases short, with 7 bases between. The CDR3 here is CAWSIGHEQYF. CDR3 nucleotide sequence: TGTGCCTGGAGTATAGGCCACGAGCAGTACTTC.

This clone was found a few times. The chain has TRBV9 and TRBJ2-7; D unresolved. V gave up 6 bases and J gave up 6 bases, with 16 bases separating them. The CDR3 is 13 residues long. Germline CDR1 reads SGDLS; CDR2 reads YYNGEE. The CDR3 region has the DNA TGTGCCAGCACGTTAAGCCCAGAATCCGAGCAGTACTTC. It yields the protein CASTLSPESEQYF.